This T cell receptor beta chain appears in the sequencing data of a study of blood T cell repertoires in COVID-19. The length of the CDR3 is 15 residues. Between the trimmed V and J ends, which lost 6 bases and 5 bases, there was a span of 17 bases. Germline V CDR1 and CDR2: ENHRY, SYGVKD. Generated by immunoSEQ multiplex PCR, the TCRdb table keeps only in-frame clones and is missing some. In the table there are around 130,000 clones, under 85% of which are singletons. This clone was seen only a few times. The source material was peripheral blood. The chain links TRBV10-3 to TRBJ2-1; a weak D match, TRBD1 (6 bases). This TCR was recovered from a woman aged 60 to 75 with acute or convalescent COVID-19. CDR3 loop: CAISSPGQSDNEQFF. Written as DNA, the CDR3 is TGTGCCATCAGCTCCCCTGGACAGTCCGACAATGAGCAGTTCTTC.